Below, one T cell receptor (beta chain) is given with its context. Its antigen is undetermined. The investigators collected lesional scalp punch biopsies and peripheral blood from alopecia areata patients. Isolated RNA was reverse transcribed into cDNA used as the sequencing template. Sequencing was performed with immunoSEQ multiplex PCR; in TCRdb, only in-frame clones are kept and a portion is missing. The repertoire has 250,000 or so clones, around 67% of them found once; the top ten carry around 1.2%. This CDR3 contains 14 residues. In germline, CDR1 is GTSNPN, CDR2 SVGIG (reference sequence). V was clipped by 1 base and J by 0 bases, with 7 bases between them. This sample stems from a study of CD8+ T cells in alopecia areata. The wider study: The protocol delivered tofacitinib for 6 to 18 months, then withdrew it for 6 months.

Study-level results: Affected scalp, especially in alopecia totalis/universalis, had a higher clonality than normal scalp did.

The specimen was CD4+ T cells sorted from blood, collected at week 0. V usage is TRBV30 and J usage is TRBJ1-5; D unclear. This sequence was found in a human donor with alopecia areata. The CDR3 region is CAWSGMASNQPQHF. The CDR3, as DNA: TGTGCCTGGAGTGGGATGGCTAGCAATCAGCCCCAGCATTTT.